The 12 T cell receptor beta chains in this list originate from one sample, sequenced in a study of siplizumab effects on memory and regulatory T cells. Their cognate antigens are unknown. A 37°C coculture lasting around six days was applied to the mixed lymphocyte reaction cells. Data came from immunoSEQ multiplex PCR; TCRdb stores just in-frame clones and leaves some out. The sample consists of several hundred clones, about 66% of them appearing once. Sequenced input: CFSE-low (dividing) CD4+ T cells sorted from an allogeneic mixed lymphocyte reaction. The receptors stem from a human donor in good health; the cells came from an allogeneic mixed lymphocyte reaction.

V gene TRBV18 combines with J gene TRBJ2-1, with 8 positions matching TRBD2. The CDR3 has 13 amino acids. Germline lookup yields CDR1 KGHSH and CDR2 LQKENI. With 8 bases clipped from V and 6 bases from J, the junction kept 6 bases outside the gene matches. DNA for the CDR3: TGTGCCAGCGTTAGCAGCGGGGGCAATGAGCAGTTCTTC. Translated, it gives CASVSSGGNEQFF.

V is TRBV9 and J is TRBJ1-2; D remains unclear. Germline CDR1 is SGDLS and CDR2 is YYNGEE. With 2 bases removed from V and 4 bases from J, the gap between germline ends came to 9 bases. The CDR3 sequence is 13 residues long. The CDR3 loop reads CASSVTYLYGYTF. In DNA, the CDR3 is TGTGCCAGCAGCGTGACCTACCTCTATGGCTACACCTTC.

This clone was picked up one time. The chain joins TRBV28 to TRBJ2-7; D is uncertain. Germline CDR1 is MDHEN and CDR2 is SYDVKM. CDR3 length: 12 residues. Between the trimmed V and J ends, which lost 7 bases and 6 bases, there was a span of 13 bases. The CDR3 region has the DNA TGTGCCAGCAAAACTACTCGGATCGAGCAGTACTTC. Its translation is CASKTTRIEQYF.

The chain employs TRBV10-3 and TRBJ1-3; the D is unclear. CDR1 ENHRY and CDR2 SYGVKD come from the germline V gene. The CDR3 is 11 amino acids. Between the trimmed V and J ends, which lost 10 bases and 1 base, there was a span of 5 bases. CDR3 region: CATGSGNTIYF. CDR3 DNA sequence: TGTGCCACCGGATCTGGAAACACCATATATTTT.

CDR3 coding DNA: TGTGCCAGCAGCTTTTTTAGCAGAATCCAAGAGACCCAGTACTTC. Translation: CASSFFSRIQETQYF. The chain recombines TRBV11-2 with TRBJ2-5; D call uncertain. V lost 3 bases and J lost 1, with 12 bases in between. CDR1 and CDR2 (germline): SGHAT, FQNNGV. There are 15 residues in the CDR3. Full variable domain (outside the CDR3, taken from reference TRBV11-2 and TRBJ2-5): EAGVAQSPRYKIIEKRQSVAFWCNPISGHATLYWYQQILGQGPKLLIQFQNNGVVDDSQLPKDRFSAERLKGVDSTLKIQPAKLEDSAVYLCASSFFSRIQETQYFGPGTRLLVL.

This clone has just a few counts. The rearrangement joins TRBV18 to TRBJ2-7; D possibly corresponds to TRBD2 (6 bases). Trimming removed 2 bases at V and 3 bases at J, with 20 bases between. The CDR3 covers 17 residues. In germline, CDR1 is KGHSH, CDR2 LQKENI. The CDR3: CASSPGVGREQGYEQYF. The CDR3 bases are TGTGCCAGCTCACCAGGAGTTGGACGGGAGCAAGGCTACGAGCAGTACTTC.

The chain combines TRBV11-2 with TRBJ2-5, with D unresolved. The length of the CDR3 is 15 residues. Trimming took 0 bases from V and 4 from J, leaving 12 bases between them. Germline V gene lookup returns CDR1 SGHAT and CDR2 FQNNGV. CDR3 residues: CASSLERSPGETQYF. The CDR3 coding sequence is TGTGCCAGCAGCTTAGAACGCTCCCCCGGAGAGACCCAGTACTTC.

This clone occurred a few times. V and J are TRBV28 and TRBJ1-3; D gene ambiguous. In germline, CDR1 is MDHEN, CDR2 SYDVKM. This CDR3 comprises 14 residues. Trimming removed 3 bases at V and 0 bases at J, with 6 bases between. CDR3 amino acids: CASSLTHSGNTIYF. For the CDR3, the DNA is TGTGCCAGCAGTTTGACACACTCTGGAAACACCATATATTTT.

The gene calls are TRBV28 and TRBJ1-5; D is possibly TRBD1 (5 bases). CDR3 length: 15 amino acids. Looked up from germline, CDR1 is MDHEN and CDR2 is SYDVKM. Trimming pared 9 bases from V and 5 bases from J, leaving 20 bases between. This chain's CDR3 is CASSAGTGRYQPQHF. The CDR3 DNA follows: TGTGCCAGTAGTGCAGGGACGGGTCGATATCAGCCCCAGCATTTT.

The chain's CDR3 is CASSLLSSTDTQYF. The CDR3 coding sequence is TGTGCCAGCAGTTTATTGTCTAGCACAGATACGCAGTATTTT. The chain combines TRBV27 with TRBJ2-3; no clear D gene. CDR3 length equals 14 residues. V shed 1 base and J shed 0 bases, with 5 bases lying between them. Germline loops: CDR1 MNHEY, CDR2 SMNVEV (reference sequence).

CDR3 in DNA: TGCGCCAGCAGCATTAGCGGGATGTTCCCCGGGGAGCTGTTTTTT. Translation gives CASSISGMFPGELFF. The chain carries TRBV5-1 and TRBJ2-2, with 8 bases lining up with TRBD2. The CDR3 consists of 15 residues. CDR1 is SGHRS, CDR2 YFSETQ, per germline. The V segment lost 4 bases and the J segment 6 bases; nucleotides outside the gene matches: 8.

V is TRBV2 and J is TRBJ2-7; D perhaps matches TRBD1 (5 bases). Germline assignment: CDR1 SNHLY and CDR2 FYNNEI. CDR3 length: 14 amino acids. The V gene lost 7 bases and the J gene lost 4 bases, with 17 bases spanning the gap. This CDR3 reads CASNPQGAEYEQYF. Here the CDR3 DNA reads TGTGCCAGCAACCCTCAAGGGGCGGAGTACGAGCAGTACTTC.